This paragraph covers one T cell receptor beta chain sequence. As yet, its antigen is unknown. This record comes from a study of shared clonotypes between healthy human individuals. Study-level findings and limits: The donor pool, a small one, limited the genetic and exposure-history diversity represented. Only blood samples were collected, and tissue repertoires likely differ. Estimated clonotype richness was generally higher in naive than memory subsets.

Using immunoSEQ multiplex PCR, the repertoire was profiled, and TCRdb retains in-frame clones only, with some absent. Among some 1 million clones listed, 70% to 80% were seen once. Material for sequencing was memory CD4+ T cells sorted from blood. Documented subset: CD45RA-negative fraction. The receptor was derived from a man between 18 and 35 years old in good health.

The CDR3 nucleotides are TGTGCCAGCAGGCAGAACACCGGGGAGCTGTTTTTT. The encoded protein is CASRQNTGELFF. This rearrangement joins TRBV28 to TRBJ2-2; no clear D gene. The CDR3 extends over 12 amino acids. Germline CDR1 reads MDHEN; CDR2 reads SYDVKM. V was clipped by 6 bases and J by 1 base, with 3 bases between them.